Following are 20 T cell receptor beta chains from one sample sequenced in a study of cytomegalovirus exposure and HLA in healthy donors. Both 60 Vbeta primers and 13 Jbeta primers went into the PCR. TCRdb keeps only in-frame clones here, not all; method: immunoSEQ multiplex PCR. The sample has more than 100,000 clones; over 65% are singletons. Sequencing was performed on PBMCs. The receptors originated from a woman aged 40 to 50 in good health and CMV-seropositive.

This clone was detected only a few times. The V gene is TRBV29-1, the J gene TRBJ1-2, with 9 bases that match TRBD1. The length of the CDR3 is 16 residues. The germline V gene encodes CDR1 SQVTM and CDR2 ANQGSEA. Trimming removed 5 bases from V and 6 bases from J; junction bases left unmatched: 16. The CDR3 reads CSVWPWGGQGRHGYTF. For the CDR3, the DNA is TGCAGCGTTTGGCCCTGGGGGGGACAGGGAAGGCATGGCTACACCTTC.

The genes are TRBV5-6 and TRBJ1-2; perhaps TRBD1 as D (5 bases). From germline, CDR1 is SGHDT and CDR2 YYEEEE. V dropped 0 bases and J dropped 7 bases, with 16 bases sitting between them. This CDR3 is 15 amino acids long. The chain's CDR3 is CASSLEQGVSSGYTF. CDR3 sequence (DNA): TGTGCCAGCAGCTTGGAGCAGGGTGTATCTAGTGGCTACACCTTC.

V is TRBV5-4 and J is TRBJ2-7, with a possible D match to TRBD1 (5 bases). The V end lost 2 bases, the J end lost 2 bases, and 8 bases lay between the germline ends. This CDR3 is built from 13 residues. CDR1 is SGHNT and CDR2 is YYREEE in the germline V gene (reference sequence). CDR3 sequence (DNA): TGTGCCAGCAGCTTTGAGACAGCCTACGAGCAGTACTTC. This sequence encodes CASSFETAYEQYF.

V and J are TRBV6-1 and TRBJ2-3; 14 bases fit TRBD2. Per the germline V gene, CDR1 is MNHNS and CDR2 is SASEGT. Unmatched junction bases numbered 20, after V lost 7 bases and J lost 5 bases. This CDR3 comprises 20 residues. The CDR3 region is CASIDLAGEGTSGSQDTQYF. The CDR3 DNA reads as TGTGCCAGCATTGACCTAGCAGGGGAGGGGACTAGCGGGAGCCAAGATACGCAGTATTTT.

Written as DNA, the CDR3 is TGTGCCAGCAGCTTGGAGGTGGGAGGGAGGGGTCAGCCCCAGCATTTT. Its translation is CASSLEVGGRGQPQHF. This chain joins TRBV5-5 and TRBJ1-5; maybe TRBD1 (5 bases). Between the trimmed V and J ends, which lost 0 bases and 6 bases, there was a span of 16 bases. The CDR3 covers 16 residues. Germline V gene lookup returns CDR1 SGHKS and CDR2 YYEKEE (reference sequence).

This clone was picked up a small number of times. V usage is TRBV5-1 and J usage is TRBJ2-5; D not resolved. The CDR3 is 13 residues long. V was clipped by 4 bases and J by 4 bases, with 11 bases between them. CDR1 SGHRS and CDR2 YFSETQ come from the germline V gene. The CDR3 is CASSEASGETQYF. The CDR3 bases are TGCGCCAGCAGCGAGGCGTCCGGAGAGACCCAGTACTTC.

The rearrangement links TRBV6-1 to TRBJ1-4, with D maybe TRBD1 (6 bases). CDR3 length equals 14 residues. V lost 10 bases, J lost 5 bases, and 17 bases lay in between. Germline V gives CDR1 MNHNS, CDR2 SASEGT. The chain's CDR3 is CATSLTGLNEKLFF. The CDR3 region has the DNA TGTGCCACCTCATTAACAGGGTTAAATGAAAAACTGTTTTTT.

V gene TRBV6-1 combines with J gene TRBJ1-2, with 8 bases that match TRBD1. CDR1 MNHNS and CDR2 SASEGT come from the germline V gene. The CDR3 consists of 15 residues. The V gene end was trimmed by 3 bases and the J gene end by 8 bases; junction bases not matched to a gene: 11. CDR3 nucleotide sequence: TGTGCCAGCAGTGAGGCAGGCAGGGGGCAAAGGGGCTACACCTTC. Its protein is CASSEAGRGQRGYTF.

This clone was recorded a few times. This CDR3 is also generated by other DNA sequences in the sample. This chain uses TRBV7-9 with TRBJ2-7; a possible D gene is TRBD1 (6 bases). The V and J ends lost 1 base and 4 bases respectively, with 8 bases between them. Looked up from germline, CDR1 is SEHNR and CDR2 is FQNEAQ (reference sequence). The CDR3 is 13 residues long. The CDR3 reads CASSLGGPYEQYF. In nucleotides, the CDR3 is TGTGCCAGCAGCTTAGGGGGGCCGTACGAGCAGTACTTC.

CDR3 region: CASSLVGWETQYF. DNA for the CDR3: TGTGCCAGCAGCTTAGTCGGGTGGGAGACCCAGTACTTC. J is TRBJ2-5 and V is TRBV11-2; D gene unclear. CDR1 is SGHAT and CDR2 is FQNNGV in the germline V gene. The CDR3 has 13 residues. The germline V and J ends were trimmed by 1 base and 5 bases, with 8 bases remaining between them. Full variable domain (outside the CDR3, taken from reference TRBV11-2 and TRBJ2-5): EAGVAQSPRYKIIEKRQSVAFWCNPISGHATLYWYQQILGQGPKLLIQFQNNGVVDDSQLPKDRFSAERLKGVDSTLKIQPAKLEDSAVYLCASSLVGWETQYFGPGTRLLVL.

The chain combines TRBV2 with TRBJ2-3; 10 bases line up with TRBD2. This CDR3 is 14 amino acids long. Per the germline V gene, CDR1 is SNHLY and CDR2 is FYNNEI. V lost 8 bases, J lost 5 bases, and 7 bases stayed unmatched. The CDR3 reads CASWGAGGGDTQYF. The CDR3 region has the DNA TGTGCCAGCTGGGGAGCGGGAGGGGGAGATACGCAGTATTTT.

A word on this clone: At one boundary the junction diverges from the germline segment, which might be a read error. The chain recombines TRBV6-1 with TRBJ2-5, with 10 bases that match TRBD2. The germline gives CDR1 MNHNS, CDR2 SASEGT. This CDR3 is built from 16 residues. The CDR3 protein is CASSETTTSGPLFGDF. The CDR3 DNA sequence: TGTGCCAGCAGTGAAACTACGACTAGCGGGCCTCTCTTCGGGGACTTC.

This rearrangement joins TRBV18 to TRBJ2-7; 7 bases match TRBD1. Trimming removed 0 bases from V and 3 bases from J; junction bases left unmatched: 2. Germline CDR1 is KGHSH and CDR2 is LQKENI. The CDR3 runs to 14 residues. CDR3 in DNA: TGTGCCAGCTCACCACCTCCAGGGGGCTACGAGCAGTACTTC. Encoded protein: CASSPPPGGYEQYF. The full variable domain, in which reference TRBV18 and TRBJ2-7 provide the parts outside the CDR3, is NAGVMQNPRHLVRRRGQEARLRCSPMKGHSHVYWYRQLPEEGLKFMVYLQKENIIDESGMPKERFSAEFPKEGPSILRIQQVVRGDSAAYFCASSPPPGGYEQYFGPGTRLTVT.

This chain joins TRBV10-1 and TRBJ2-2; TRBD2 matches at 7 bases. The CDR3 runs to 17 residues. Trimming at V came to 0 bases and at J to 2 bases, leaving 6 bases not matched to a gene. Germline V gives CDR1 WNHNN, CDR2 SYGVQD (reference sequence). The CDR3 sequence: CASSESHLAENTGELFF. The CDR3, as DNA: TGCGCCAGCAGTGAGTCACACCTAGCGGAAAACACCGGGGAGCTGTTTTTT.

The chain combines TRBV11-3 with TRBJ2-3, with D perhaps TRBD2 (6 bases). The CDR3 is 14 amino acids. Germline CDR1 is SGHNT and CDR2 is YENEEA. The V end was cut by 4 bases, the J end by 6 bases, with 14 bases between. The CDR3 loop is CASSSEGGADTQYF. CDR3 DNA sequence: TGTGCCAGCAGCTCCGAAGGAGGGGCGGATACGCAGTATTTT.

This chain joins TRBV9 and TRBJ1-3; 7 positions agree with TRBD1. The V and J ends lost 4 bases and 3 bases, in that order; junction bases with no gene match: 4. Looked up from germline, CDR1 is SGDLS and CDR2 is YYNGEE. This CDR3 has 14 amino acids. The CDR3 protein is CASSPGTDGNTIYF. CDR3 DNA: TGTGCCAGCAGCCCCGGGACAGATGGAAACACCATATATTTT.

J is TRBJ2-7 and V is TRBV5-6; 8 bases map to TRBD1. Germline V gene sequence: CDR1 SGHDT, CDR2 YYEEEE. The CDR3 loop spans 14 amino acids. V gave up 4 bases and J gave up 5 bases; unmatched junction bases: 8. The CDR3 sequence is CASSTDRAVNEQYF. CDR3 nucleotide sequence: TGTGCCAGCAGCACGGACAGGGCAGTCAACGAGCAGTACTTC.

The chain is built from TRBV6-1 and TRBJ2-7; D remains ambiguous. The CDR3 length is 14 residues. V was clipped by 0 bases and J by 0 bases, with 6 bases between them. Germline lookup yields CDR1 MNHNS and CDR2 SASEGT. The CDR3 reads CASSEARSSYEQYF. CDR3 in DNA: TGTGCCAGCAGTGAAGCTCGGAGCTCCTACGAGCAGTACTTC.

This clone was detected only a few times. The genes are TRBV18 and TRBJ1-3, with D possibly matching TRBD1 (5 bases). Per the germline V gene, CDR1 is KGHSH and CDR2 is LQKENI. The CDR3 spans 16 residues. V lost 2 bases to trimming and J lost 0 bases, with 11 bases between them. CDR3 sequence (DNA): TGTGCCAGCTCACCAACAGTTCAGGGCTCTGGAAACACCATATATTTT. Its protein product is CASSPTVQGSGNTIYF.

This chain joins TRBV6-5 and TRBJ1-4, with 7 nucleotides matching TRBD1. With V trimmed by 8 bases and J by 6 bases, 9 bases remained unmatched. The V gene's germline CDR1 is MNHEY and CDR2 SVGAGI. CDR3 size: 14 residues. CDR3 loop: CASWTGTVDEKLFF. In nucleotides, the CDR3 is TGTGCCAGCTGGACCGGGACAGTTGATGAAAAACTGTTTTTT.